This TCR beta chain was sequenced for a study of blood T cells in healthy people across ages. Study-wide points: Diversity of TCR beta per million T cells declined in a roughly linear way with age. Estimates of diversity drawn from one million T cells were considered underestimates.

Points on this clonotype: Its antigen is still unknown.

The CDR3 is 16 amino acids. Germline V CDR1 and CDR2: ENHRY, SYGVKD. Primers used in a second PCR of roughly 6 to 11 cycles were a sample-barcoded 5' primer and a J-beta primer mix. MiXCR, applied by TCRdb to the 5' RACE reads, yields one record per CDR3 protein. The sample lists 850,000 to 1,300,000 distinct CDR3 sequences, under 45% seen once, with 18% in the top ten. What was sequenced was blood. V usage is TRBV10-3 and J usage is TRBJ2-7; TRBD2 matches 9 bases. Judging by the DNA end, TRBJ2-4 fits better; the J call may be wrong. The clonotype was recovered from a woman aged 55-70 years in good health. The CDR3 region has the DNA TGTGCCATCTCCGGGGCGCGGGAGGGTACCAAAAACATTCAGTACTTC. This translates into CAISGAREGTKNIQYF.